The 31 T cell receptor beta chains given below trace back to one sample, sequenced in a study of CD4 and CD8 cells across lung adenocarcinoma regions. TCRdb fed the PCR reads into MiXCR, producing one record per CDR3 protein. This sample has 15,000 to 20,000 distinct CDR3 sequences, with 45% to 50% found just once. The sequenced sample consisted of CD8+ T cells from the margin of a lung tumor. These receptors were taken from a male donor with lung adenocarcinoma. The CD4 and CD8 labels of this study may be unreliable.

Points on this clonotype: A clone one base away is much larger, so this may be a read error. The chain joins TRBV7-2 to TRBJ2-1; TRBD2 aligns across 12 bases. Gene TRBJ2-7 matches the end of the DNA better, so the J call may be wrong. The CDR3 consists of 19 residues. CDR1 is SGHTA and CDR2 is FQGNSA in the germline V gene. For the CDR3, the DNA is TGTGCCAGCAGCTTGATGACTAGCGGGGGAGGGGTACGGCTGGGTGAGCAGTACTTC. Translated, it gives CASSLMTSGGGVRLGEQYF.

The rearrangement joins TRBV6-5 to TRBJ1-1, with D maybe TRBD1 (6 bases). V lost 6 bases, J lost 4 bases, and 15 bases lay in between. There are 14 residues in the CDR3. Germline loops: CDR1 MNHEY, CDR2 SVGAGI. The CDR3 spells CASSYRDGTTEAFF. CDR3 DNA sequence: TGTGCCAGCAGCTACAGGGATGGGACCACTGAAGCTTTCTTT.

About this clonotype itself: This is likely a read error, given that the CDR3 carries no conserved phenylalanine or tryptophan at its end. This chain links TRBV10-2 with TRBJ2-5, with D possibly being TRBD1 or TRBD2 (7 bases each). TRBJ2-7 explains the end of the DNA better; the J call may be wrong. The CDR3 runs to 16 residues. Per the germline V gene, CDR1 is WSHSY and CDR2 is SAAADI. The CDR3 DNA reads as TGCGCCAGCAGTGAGACCCGCAGGGGGGGAGGATACGAGCAGTACTCC. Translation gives CASSETRRGGGYEQYS.

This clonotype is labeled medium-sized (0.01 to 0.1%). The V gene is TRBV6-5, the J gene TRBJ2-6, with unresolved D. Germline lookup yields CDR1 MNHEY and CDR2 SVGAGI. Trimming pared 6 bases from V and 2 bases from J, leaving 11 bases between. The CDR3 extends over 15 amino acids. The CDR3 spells CASSFDQAGANVLTF. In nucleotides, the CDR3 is TGTGCCAGCAGCTTCGACCAAGCTGGGGCCAACGTCCTGACTTTC.

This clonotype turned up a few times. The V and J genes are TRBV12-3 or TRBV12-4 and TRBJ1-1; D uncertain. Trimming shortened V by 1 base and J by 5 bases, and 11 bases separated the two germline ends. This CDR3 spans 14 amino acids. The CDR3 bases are TGTGCCAGCAGTTTAGAGGGCTGGGGAACTGAAGCTTTCTTT. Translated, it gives CASSLEGWGTEAFF.

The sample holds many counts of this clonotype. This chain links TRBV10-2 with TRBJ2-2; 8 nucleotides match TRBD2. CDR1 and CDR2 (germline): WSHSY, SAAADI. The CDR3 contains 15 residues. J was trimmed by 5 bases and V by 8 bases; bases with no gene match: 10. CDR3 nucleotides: TGCGCCAGCTCCCCACAGGTAGCGGGGACCGGGGAGCTGTTTTTT. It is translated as CASSPQVAGTGELFF.

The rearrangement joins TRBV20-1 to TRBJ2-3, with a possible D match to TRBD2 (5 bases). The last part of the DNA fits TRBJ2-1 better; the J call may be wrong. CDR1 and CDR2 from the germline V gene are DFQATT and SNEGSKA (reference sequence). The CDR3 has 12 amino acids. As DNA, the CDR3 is TGCAGTGCTAGCGGGAACTACAATGAGCAGTTCTTC. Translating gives CSASGNYNEQFF.

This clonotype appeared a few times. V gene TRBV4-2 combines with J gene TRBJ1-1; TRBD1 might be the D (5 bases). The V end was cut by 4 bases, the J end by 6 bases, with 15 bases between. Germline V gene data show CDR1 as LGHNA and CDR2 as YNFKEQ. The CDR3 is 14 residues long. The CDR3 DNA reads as TGTGCCAGCAGCCCCCAGGTCGGGGGACCTGAAGCTTTCTTT. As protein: CASSPQVGGPEAFF.

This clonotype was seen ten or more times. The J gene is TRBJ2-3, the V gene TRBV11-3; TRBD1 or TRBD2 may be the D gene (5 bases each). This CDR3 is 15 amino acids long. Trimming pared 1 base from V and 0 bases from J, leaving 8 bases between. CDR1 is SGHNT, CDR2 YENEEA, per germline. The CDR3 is CASSLGGDSTDTQYF. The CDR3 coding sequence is TGTGCCAGCAGCTTAGGAGGGGACAGCACAGATACGCAGTATTTT.

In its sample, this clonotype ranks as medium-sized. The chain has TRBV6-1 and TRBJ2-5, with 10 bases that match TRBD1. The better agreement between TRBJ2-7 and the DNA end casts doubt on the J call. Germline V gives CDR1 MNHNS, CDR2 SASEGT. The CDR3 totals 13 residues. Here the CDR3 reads CASSTGTGVEQYF. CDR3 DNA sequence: TGTGCCAGCAGTACCGGGACAGGGGTCGAGCAGTACTTC.

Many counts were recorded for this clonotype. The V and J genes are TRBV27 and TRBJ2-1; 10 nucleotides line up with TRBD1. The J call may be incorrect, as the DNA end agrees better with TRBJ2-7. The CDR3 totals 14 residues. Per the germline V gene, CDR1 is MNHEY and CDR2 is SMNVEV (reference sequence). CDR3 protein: CASSRQGAFYEQYF. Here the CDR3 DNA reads TGTGCCAGCAGTCGACAGGGGGCATTCTACGAGCAGTACTTC.

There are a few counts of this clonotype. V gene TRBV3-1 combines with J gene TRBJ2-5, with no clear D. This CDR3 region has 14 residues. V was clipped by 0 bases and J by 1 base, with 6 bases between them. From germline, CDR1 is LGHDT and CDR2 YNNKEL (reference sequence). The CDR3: CASSQDPVQETQYF. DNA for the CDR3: TGTGCCAGCAGCCAAGATCCCGTCCAAGAGACCCAGTACTTC.

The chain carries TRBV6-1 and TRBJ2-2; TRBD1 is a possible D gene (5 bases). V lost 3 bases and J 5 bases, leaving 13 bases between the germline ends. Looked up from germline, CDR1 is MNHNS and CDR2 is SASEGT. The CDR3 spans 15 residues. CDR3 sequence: CASSDRGPLTGELFF. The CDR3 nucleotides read TGTGCCAGCAGTGATAGGGGTCCGTTGACCGGGGAGCTGTTTTTT.

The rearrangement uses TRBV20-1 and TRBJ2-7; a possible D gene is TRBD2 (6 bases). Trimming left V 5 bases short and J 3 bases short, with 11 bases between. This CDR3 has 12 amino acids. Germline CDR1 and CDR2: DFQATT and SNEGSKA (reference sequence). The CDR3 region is CSAGARGYEQYF. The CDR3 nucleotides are TGCAGTGCTGGGGCGCGGGGCTACGAGCAGTACTTC.

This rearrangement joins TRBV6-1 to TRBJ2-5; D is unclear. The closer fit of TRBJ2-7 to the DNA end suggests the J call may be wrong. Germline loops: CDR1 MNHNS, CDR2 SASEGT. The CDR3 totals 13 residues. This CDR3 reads CASNNMSPYEQYF. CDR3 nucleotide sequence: TGTGCCAGCAACAATATGTCACCCTACGAGCAGTACTTC.

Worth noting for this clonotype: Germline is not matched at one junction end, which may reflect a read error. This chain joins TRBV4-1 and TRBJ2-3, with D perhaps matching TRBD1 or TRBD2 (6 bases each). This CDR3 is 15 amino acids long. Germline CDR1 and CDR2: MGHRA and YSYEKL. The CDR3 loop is CARGHGGVDPDTQYF. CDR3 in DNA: TGCGCCAGGGGCCACGGGGGCGTGGACCCAGATACGCAGTATTTC.

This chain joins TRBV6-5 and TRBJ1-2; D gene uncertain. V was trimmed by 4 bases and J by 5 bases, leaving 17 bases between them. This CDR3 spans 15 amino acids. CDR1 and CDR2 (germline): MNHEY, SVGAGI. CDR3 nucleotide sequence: TGTGCCAGCAGTTTTCTAGGCAGCCTACGGTATGGCTACACCTTC. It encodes CASSFLGSLRYGYTF.

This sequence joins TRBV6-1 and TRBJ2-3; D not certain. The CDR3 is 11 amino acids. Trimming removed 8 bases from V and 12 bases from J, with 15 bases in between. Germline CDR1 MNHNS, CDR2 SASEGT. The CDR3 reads CASDLKDIQYF. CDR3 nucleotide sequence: TGTGCCAGCGATCTCAAAGATATTCAGTATTTT.

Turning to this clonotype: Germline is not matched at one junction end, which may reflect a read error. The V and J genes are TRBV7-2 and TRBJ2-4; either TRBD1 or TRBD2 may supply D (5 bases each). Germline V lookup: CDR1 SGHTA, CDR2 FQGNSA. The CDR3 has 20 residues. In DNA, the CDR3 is TGTGCCAGCAGCTTTAATACAGATGAGTTGAGGGACCCTGGCAAAGACACGCAGTATTTC. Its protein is CASSFNTDELRDPGKDTQYF.

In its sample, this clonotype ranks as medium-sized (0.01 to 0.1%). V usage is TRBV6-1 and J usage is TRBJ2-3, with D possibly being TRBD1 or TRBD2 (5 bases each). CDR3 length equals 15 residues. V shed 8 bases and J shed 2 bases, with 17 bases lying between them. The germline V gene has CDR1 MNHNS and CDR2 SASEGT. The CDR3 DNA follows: TGTGCCAGCGAGGGACGGGTCGGGTCCACAGATACGCAGTATTTT. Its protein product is CASEGRVGSTDTQYF.

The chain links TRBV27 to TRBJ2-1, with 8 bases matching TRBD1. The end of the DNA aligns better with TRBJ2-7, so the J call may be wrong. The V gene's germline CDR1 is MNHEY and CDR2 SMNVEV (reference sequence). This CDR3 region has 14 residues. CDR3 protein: CASSLFGQGSVQYF. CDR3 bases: TGTGCCAGCAGTTTATTTGGACAGGGTTCGGTGCAGTACTTC.

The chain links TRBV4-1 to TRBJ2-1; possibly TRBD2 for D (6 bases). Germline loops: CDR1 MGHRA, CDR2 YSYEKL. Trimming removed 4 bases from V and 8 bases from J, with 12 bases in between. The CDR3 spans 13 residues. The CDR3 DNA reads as TGCGCCAGCAGCCCCGGGACTTACCATGAGCAGTTCTTC. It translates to CASSPGTYHEQFF.

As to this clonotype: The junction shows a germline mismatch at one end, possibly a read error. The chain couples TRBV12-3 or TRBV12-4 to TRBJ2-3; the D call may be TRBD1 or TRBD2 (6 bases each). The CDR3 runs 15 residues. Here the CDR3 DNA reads TGTGCCAGGGGGTTAGAGGGGGGTGACCCAGATACCCAGTATTTC. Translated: CARGLEGGDPDTQYF.

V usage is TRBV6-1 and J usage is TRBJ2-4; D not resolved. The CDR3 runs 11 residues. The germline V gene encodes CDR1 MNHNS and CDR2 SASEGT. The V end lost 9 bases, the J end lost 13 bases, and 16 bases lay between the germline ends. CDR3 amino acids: CARDAKDTQYF. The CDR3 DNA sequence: TGTGCCAGGGATGCCAAAGACACGCAGTACTTC.

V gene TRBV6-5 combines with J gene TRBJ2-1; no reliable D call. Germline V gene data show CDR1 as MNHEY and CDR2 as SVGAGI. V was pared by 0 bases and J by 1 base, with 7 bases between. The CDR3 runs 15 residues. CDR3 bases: TGTGCCAGCAGTTACTCTGGGATATCCTACAATGAGCAGTTCTTC. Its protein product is CASSYSGISYNEQFF.

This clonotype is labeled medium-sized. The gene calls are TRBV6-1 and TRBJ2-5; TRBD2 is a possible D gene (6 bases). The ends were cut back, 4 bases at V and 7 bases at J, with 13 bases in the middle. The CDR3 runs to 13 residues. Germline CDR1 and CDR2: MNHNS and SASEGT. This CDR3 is CASSVRREGTQYF. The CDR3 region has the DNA TGTGCCAGCAGTGTTCGGCGGGAAGGGACCCAGTACTTC.

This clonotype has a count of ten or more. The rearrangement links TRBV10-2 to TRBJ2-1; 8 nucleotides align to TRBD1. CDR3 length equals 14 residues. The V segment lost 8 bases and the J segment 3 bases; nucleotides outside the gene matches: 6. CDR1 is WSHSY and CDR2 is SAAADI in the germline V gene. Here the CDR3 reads CASSDRGLYNEQFF. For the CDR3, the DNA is TGCGCCAGCTCAGACAGGGGACTCTACAATGAGCAGTTCTTC.

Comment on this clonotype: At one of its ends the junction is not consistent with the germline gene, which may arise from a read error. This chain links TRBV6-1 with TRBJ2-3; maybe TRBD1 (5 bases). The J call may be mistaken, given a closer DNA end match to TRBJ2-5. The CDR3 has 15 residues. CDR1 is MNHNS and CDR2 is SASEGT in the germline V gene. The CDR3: CARGPGPSDQDTQYF. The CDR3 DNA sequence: TGTGCCAGGGGTCCAGGGCCCTCGGACCAAGATACCCAGTACTTC.

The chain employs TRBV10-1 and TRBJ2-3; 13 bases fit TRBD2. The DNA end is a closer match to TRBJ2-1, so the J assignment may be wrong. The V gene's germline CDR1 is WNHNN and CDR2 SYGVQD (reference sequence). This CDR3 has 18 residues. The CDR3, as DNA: TGCGCCAGCAGTGAGCGTGGGACTAGCGGGACCGAATACAATGAGCAGTTCTTC. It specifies CASSERGTSGTEYNEQFF.

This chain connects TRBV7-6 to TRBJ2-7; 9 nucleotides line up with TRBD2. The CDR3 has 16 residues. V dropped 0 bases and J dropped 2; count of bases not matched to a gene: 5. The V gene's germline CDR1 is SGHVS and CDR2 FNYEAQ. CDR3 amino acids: CASSLAPLAGAYEQYF. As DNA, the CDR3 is TGTGCCAGCAGCTTAGCGCCATTAGCGGGAGCCTACGAGCAGTACTTC. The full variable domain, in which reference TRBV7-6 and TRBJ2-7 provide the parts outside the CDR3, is GAGVSQSPRYKVTKRGQDVALRCDPISGHVSLYWYRQALGQGPEFLTYFNYEAQQDKSGLPNDRFSAERPEGSISTLTIQRTEQRDSAMYRCASSLAPLAGAYEQYFGPGTRLTVT.

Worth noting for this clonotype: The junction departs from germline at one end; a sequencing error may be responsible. The CDR3 loop reads CASTGMGAEDTQYF. Here the CDR3 DNA reads TGCGCCAGCACGGGGATGGGGGCCGAAGACACTCAGTACTTT. The gene calls are TRBV10-1 and TRBJ2-4; possible D gene TRBD1, 6 bases. CDR1 and CDR2 (germline): WNHNN, SYGVQD (reference sequence). The CDR3 is made up of 14 amino acids.